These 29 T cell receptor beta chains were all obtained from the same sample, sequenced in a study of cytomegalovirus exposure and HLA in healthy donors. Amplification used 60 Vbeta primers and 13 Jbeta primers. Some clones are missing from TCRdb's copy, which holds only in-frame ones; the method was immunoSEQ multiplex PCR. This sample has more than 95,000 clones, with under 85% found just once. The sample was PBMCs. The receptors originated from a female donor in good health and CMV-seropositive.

Here the CDR3 reads CASRASSYEQYF. CDR3 DNA sequence: TGTGCCAGCAGGGCTAGCTCCTACGAGCAGTACTTC. The chain employs TRBV5-6 and TRBJ2-7; D is uncertain. The germline V and J ends were trimmed by 5 bases and 0 bases, with 6 bases remaining between them. There are 12 residues in the CDR3. CDR1 and CDR2 from the germline V gene are SGHDT and YYEEEE.

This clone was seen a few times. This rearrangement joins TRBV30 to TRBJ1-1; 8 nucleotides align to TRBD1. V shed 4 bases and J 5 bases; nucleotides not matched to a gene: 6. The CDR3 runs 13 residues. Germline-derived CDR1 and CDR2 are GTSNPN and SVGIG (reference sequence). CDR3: CAWKDRGWTEAFF. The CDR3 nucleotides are TGTGCCTGGAAAGACAGGGGATGGACTGAAGCTTTCTTT.

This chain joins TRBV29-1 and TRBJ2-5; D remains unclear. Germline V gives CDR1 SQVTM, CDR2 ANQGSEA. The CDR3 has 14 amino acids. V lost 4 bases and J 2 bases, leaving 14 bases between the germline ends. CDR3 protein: CSVATDDVQETQYF. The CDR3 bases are TGCAGCGTTGCCACAGACGATGTTCAAGAGACCCAGTACTTC.

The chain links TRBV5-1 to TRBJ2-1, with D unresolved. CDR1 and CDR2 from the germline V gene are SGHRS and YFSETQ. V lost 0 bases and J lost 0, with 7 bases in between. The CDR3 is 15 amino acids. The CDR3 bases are TGCGCCAGCAGCTTGGACAGCAGCTCCTACAATGAGCAGTTCTTC. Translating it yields CASSLDSSSYNEQFF.

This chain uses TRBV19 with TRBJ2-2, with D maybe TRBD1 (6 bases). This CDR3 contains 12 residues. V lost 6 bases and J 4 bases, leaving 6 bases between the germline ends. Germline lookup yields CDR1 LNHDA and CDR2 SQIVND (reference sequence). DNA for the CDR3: TGTGCCAGTAGACAGGGCACCGGGGAGCTGTTTTTT. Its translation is CASRQGTGELFF.

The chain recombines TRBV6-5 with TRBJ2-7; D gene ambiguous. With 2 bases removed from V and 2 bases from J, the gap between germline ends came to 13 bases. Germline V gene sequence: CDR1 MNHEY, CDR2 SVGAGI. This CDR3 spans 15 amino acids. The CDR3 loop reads CASSYRSSAAYEQYF. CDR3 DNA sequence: TGTGCCAGCAGTTACAGGTCAAGCGCTGCCTACGAGCAGTACTTC.

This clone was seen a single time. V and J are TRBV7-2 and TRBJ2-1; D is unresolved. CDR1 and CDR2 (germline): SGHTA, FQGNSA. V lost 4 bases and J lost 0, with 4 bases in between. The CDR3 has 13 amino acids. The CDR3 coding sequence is TGTGCCAGCAGCTCGAGCTCCTACAATGAGCAGTTCTTC. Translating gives CASSSSSYNEQFF.

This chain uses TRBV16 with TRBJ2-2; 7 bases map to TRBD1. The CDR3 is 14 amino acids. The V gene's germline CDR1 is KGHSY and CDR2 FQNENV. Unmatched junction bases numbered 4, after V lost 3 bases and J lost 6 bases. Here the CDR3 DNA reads TGTGCCAGCAGCCACCAGGGGGTCGCCGGGGAGCTGTTTTTT. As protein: CASSHQGVAGELFF.

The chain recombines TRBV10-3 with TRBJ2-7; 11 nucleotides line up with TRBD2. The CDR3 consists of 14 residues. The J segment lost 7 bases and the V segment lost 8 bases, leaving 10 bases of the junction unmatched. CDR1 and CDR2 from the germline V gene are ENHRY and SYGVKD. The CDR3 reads CAIRLAGGPGEQYF. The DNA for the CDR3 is TGTGCCATCCGATTAGCGGGAGGGCCGGGGGAGCAGTACTTC.

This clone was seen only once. The DNA for the CDR3 is TGTGCCAGCAGTTACCAGCGGGTTCCCCTGGGGGAGCAGTACTTC. Amino acids: CASSYQRVPLGEQYF. The genes are TRBV6-5 and TRBJ2-7; D possibly corresponds to TRBD2 (6 bases). The germline V and J ends were trimmed by 2 bases and 7 bases, with 18 bases remaining between them. The germline CDR1 and CDR2 sequences are MNHEY and SVGAGI. This CDR3 spans 15 amino acids.

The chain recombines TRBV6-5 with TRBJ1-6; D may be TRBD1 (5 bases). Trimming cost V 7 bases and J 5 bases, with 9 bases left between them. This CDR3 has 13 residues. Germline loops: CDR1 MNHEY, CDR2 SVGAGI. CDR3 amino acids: CASKGQNNSPLHF. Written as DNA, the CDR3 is TGTGCCAGCAAGGGGCAGAATAATTCACCCCTCCACTTT.

CDR3 amino acids: CASKWSGGGSGYTF. The CDR3 DNA reads TGTGCCAGCAAGTGGTCAGGGGGCGGGAGCGGCTACACCTTC. The genes are TRBV6-5 and TRBJ1-2; TRBD1 matches 8 bases. Trimming removed 7 bases from V and 8 bases from J; junction bases left unmatched: 12. This CDR3 contains 14 residues. The V gene's germline CDR1 is MNHEY and CDR2 SVGAGI.

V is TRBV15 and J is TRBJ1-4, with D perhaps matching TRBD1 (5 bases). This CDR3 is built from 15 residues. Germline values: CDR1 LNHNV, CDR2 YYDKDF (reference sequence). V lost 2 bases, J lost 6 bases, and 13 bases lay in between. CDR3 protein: CATSRQGGAHEKLFF. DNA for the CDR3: TGTGCCACCAGCAGACAGGGAGGGGCCCATGAAAAACTGTTTTTT.

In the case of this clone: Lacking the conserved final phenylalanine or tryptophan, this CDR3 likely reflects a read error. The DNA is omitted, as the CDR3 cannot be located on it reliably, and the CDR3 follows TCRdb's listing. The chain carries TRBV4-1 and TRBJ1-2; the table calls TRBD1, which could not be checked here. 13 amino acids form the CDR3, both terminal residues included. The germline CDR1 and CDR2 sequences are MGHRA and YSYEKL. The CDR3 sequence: CASSQDPRQAFHL.

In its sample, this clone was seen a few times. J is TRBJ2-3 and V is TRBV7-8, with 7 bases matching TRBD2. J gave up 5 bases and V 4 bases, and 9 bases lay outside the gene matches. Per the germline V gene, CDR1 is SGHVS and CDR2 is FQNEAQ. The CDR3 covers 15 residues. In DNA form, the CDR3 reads TGTGCCAGCAGCTCTGGGGAGGGCTTCGGAGATACGCAGTATTTT. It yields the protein CASSSGEGFGDTQYF.

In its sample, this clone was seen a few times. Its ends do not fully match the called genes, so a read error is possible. The CDR3 DNA sequence: TGTGCTAGCAGCTTAGGGTATGCTAGCGGAGTACGACACTACAATGAGCAGTTCTTC. This gives the protein CASSLGYASGVRHYNEQFF. The V gene is TRBV7-7, the J gene TRBJ2-1, with 7 nucleotides matching TRBD2. The CDR3 totals 19 residues. Germline assignment: CDR1 SSHAT and CDR2 FNYEAQ (reference sequence).

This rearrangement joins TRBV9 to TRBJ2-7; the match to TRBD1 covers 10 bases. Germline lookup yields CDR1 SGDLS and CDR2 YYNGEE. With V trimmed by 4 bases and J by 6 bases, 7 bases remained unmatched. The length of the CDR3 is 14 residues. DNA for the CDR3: TGTGCCAGCAGCTCACGGGACAGGGGTAGCGAGCAGTACTTC. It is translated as CASSSRDRGSEQYF. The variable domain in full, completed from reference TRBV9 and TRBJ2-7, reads DSGVTQTPKHLITATGQRVTLRCSPRSGDLSVYWYQQSLDQGLQFLIQYYNGEERAKGNILERFSAQQFPDLHSELNLSSLELGDSALYFCASSSRDRGSEQYFGPGTRLTVT.

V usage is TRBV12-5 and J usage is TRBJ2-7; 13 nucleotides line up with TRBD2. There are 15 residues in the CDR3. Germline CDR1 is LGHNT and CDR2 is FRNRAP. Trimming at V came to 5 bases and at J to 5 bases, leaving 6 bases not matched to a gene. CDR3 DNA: TGTGCTAGTGGTCTCACTAGCGGGAGGGCCGACGAGCAGTACTTC. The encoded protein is CASGLTSGRADEQYF.

The CDR3 reads CASTSGLEETQYF. The CDR3 nucleotides are TGTGCCAGCACCTCGGGACTTGAAGAGACCCAGTACTTC. The chain joins TRBV25-1 to TRBJ2-5; the D gene is possibly TRBD2 (6 bases). CDR1 and CDR2 (germline): MGHDK, SYGVNS. There are 13 residues in the CDR3. Trimming took 7 bases from V and 3 from J, leaving 12 bases between them.

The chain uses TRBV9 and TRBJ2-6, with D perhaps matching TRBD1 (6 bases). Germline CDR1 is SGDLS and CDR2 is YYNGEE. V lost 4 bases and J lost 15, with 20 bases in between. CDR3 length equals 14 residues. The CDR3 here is CASSPPGTPTTLTF. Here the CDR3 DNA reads TGTGCCAGCAGCCCACCCGGGACACCGACCACCCTGACTTTC. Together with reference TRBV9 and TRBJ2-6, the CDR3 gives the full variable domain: DSGVTQTPKHLITATGQRVTLRCSPRSGDLSVYWYQQSLDQGLQFLIQYYNGEERAKGNILERFSAQQFPDLHSELNLSSLELGDSALYFCASSPPGTPTTLTFGAGSRLTVL.

CDR3: CASSQEQGPDGYTF. The DNA of the CDR3 is TGCGCCAGCAGCCAAGAACAGGGCCCGGATGGCTACACCTTC. This rearrangement joins TRBV4-1 to TRBJ1-2; possibly TRBD1 for D (6 bases). The ends were cut back, 0 bases at V and 6 bases at J, with 11 bases in the middle. CDR1 and CDR2 (germline): MGHRA, YSYEKL. The CDR3 extends over 14 amino acids.

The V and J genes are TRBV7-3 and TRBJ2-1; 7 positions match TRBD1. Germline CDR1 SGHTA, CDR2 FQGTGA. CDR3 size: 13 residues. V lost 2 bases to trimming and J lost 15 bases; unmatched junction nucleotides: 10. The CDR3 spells CASSLDRTGYRFF. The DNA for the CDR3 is TGTGCCAGCAGCTTAGATCGGACAGGTTATCGGTTCTTC.

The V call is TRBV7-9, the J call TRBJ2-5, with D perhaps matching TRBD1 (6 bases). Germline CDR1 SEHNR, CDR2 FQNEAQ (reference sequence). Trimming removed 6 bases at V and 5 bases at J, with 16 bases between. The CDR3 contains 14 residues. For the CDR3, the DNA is TGTGCCAGCAGTCCATACAATAGGGGGGAGACCCAGTACTTC. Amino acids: CASSPYNRGETQYF.

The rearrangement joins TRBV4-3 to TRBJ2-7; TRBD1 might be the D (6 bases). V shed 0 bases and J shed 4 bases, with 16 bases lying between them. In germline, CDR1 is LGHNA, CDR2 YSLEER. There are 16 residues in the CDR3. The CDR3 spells CASSQDSRGIVYEQYF. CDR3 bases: TGCGCCAGCAGCCAAGACTCAAGGGGGATCGTATACGAGCAGTACTTC.

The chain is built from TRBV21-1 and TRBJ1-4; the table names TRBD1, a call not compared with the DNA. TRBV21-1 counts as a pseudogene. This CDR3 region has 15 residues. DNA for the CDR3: TGTGCCAGCAGCCTAGGACAGGGCACTAATGAAAAACTGTTTTTT. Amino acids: CASSLGQGTNEKLFF.

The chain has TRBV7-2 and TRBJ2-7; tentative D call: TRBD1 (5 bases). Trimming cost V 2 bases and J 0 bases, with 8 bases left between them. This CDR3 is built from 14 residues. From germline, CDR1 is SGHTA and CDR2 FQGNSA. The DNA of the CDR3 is TGTGCCAGCAGCTTATGGGGCACCTCCTACGAGCAGTACTTC. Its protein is CASSLWGTSYEQYF.

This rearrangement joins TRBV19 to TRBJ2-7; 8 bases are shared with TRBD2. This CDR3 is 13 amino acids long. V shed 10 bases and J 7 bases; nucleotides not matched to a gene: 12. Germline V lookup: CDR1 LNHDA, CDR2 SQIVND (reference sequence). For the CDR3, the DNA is TGTGCCACCTCGGGGGGGACCGGGATGGAGCAGTACTTC. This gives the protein CATSGGTGMEQYF.

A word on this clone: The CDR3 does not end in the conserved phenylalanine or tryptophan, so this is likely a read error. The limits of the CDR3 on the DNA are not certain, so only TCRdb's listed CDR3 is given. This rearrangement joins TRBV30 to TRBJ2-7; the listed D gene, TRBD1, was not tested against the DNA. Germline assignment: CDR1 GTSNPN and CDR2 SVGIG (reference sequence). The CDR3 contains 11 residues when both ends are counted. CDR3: CAWSVGGQLNI.

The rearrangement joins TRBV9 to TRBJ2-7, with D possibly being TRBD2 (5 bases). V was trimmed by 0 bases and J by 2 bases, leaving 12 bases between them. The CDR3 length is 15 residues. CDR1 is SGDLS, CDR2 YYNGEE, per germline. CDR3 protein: CASSVDEGVTYEQYF. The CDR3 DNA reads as TGTGCCAGCAGCGTAGATGAGGGAGTCACCTACGAGCAGTACTTC. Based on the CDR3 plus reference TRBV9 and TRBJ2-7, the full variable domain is DSGVTQTPKHLITATGQRVTLRCSPRSGDLSVYWYQQSLDQGLQFLIQYYNGEERAKGNILERFSAQQFPDLHSELNLSSLELGDSALYFCASSVDEGVTYEQYFGPGTRLTVT.